A single sample is the source of the 23 T cell receptor beta chains below, sequenced in a study of blood T cell repertoires in COVID-19. Clones were read by immunoSEQ multiplex PCR, and TCRdb kept only the in-frame ones, dropping some. The sample records about 320,000 clones, around nine tenths being singletons. The sample comprised PBMCs or T cells enriched from blood (not recorded which). These receptors all come from a man aged 55-75 years who had recovered from COVID-19.

This chain links TRBV7-8 with TRBJ2-2; D unresolved. V was clipped by 5 bases and J by 2 bases, with 12 bases between them. In germline, CDR1 is SGHVS, CDR2 FQNEAQ. This CDR3 is built from 15 residues. CDR3 amino acids: CASSRRIQNTGELFF. CDR3 DNA: TGTGCCAGCAGCCGGCGGATCCAAAACACCGGGGAGCTGTTTTTT.

This chain joins TRBV5-6 and TRBJ1-2, with TRBD1 matching 7 bases. CDR1 SGHDT and CDR2 YYEEEE come from the germline V gene. The length of the CDR3 is 16 residues. After removal of 0 bases from V and 5 bases from J, the junction contained 10 bases not matched to a gene. CDR3 region: CASSLAGTALGYGYTF. The CDR3 nucleotides are TGTGCCAGCAGCTTGGCCGGGACAGCCTTAGGGTATGGCTACACCTTC.

The chain links TRBV4-1 to TRBJ1-6, with D perhaps TRBD1 (5 bases). CDR1 and CDR2 from the germline V gene are MGHRA and YSYEKL. V was shortened by 3 bases and J by 11 bases, with 11 bases between the two germline ends. The CDR3 spans 13 residues. This CDR3 reads CASSHGTPAPLHF. In DNA form, the CDR3 reads TGCGCCAGCAGCCATGGGACTCCGGCACCCCTCCACTTT.

The chain carries TRBV4-2 and TRBJ2-2, with 7 bases matching TRBD1. Per germline, CDR1 LGHNA and CDR2 YNFKEQ. V gave up 0 bases and J gave up 7 bases; unmatched junction bases: 14. The CDR3 spans 18 residues. The CDR3: CASSQEHTPGQDSGELFF. The CDR3, as DNA: TGTGCCAGCAGCCAAGAACACACACCAGGACAGGACAGCGGGGAGCTGTTTTTT.

The chain joins TRBV9 to TRBJ1-2, with D possibly TRBD1 on 6 matching bases. Trimming cost V 3 bases and J 4 bases, with 10 bases left between them. The CDR3 is 13 amino acids. CDR1 is SGDLS, CDR2 YYNGEE, per germline. CDR3 residues: CASSEGTTYGYTF. The CDR3 nucleotides read TGTGCCAGCAGCGAGGGGACAACCTATGGCTACACCTTC.

This chain uses TRBV14 with TRBJ2-1; 7 bases match TRBD2. Germline CDR1 reads SGHDN; CDR2 reads FVKESK. V dropped 4 bases and J dropped 3; count of bases not matched to a gene: 18. This CDR3 spans 19 amino acids. The CDR3 nucleotides are TGTGCCAGCAGCCGAGGCGGGAGCTTAATACTTGGGGTCTACAATGAGCAGTTCTTC. Its translation: CASSRGGSLILGVYNEQFF.

The chain links TRBV23-1 to TRBJ2-2; D may be TRBD2 (7 bases). TRBV23-1 falls under the ORF class, with uncertain function. With 3 bases removed from V and 4 bases from J, the gap between germline ends came to 21 bases. This CDR3 comprises 18 residues. The CDR3 sequence: CASSHLGGQTRGTGELFF. CDR3 nucleotide sequence: TGCGCCAGCAGTCACCTGGGGGGGCAAACTCGAGGCACCGGGGAGCTGTTTTTT.

The chain uses TRBV2 and TRBJ1-1, with TRBD1 as a possible D gene (5 bases). This CDR3 is built from 14 residues. CDR1 is SNHLY and CDR2 is FYNNEI in the germline V gene. V dropped 5 bases and J dropped 0 bases, with 10 bases sitting between them. CDR3 amino acids: CASSSDRMNTEAFF. The CDR3, as DNA: TGTGCCAGCAGTTCCGACAGAATGAACACTGAAGCTTTCTTT.

The chain combines TRBV9 with TRBJ2-1, with TRBD2 identical over 7 bases. The length of the CDR3 is 17 residues. Germline CDR1 reads SGDLS; CDR2 reads YYNGEE. V lost 4 bases to trimming and J lost 0 bases; unmatched junction nucleotides: 10. CDR3 amino acids: CASSPIGLERSYNEQFF. The CDR3 DNA reads TGTGCCAGCAGCCCAATCGGACTAGAACGCTCCTACAATGAGCAGTTCTTC.

The chain carries TRBV7-8 and TRBJ2-7, with 14 bases identical to TRBD2. This CDR3 has 15 residues. Trimming took 4 bases from V and 2 from J; bases not matched to a gene: 1. Germline values: CDR1 SGHVS, CDR2 FQNEAQ. The CDR3 region has the DNA TGTGCCAGCAGCTCGACTAGCGGGAGGGCCTACGAGCAGTACTTC. This gives the protein CASSSTSGRAYEQYF.

V and J are TRBV29-1 and TRBJ2-1, with 8 nucleotides matching TRBD2. This CDR3 contains 15 residues. Trimming cost V 7 bases and J 0 bases; bases outside gene matches: 8. Germline-derived CDR1 and CDR2 are SQVTM and ANQGSEA. The CDR3 region is CSGSAGTSSYNEQFF. Here the CDR3 DNA reads TGCAGCGGTTCCGCCGGGACTAGCTCCTACAATGAGCAGTTCTTC.

V and J are TRBV3-1 (or the pseudogene TRBV3-2) and TRBJ1-1; possibly TRBD1 for D (5 bases). Trimming pared 1 base from V and 5 bases from J, leaving 8 bases between. Germline V gives CDR1 LGHDT, CDR2 YNNKEL (reference sequence). This CDR3 is built from 13 residues. CDR3 loop: CASSQVRGTEAFF. As DNA, the CDR3 is TGTGCCAGCAGCCAAGTTAGGGGAACTGAAGCTTTCTTT.

This clone has only one observation. This chain connects TRBV19 to TRBJ1-1; no firm D call. Germline CDR1 and CDR2: LNHDA and SQIVND (reference sequence). V was trimmed by 4 bases and J by 0 bases, leaving 9 bases between them. CDR3 length: 14 residues. The CDR3 loop is CASSTPQMNTEAFF. CDR3 coding DNA: TGTGCCAGTAGTACCCCGCAGATGAACACTGAAGCTTTCTTT.

The gene calls are TRBV18 and TRBJ1-6; no definite D call. The CDR3 is made up of 13 amino acids. The V end lost 3 bases, the J end lost 6 bases, and 6 bases lay between the germline ends. Germline lookup yields CDR1 KGHSH and CDR2 LQKENI. The CDR3 DNA is TGTGCCAGCTCACCCGACATTAATTCACCCCTCCACTTT. This gives the protein CASSPDINSPLHF.

This chain uses TRBV11-3 with TRBJ2-1; 7 bases are shared with TRBD2. Germline trimming cut 5 bases from V and 3 bases from J; bases unmatched to any gene: 7. Germline CDR1 is SGHNT and CDR2 is YENEEA. The CDR3 consists of 15 residues. The CDR3 sequence is CASSLSGDLYNEQFF. CDR3 in DNA: TGTGCCAGCAGCCTCAGCGGGGACCTCTACAATGAGCAGTTCTTC.

The chain employs TRBV4-1 and TRBJ1-4, with 8 bases matching TRBD1. The CDR3 covers 15 residues. Looked up from germline, CDR1 is MGHRA and CDR2 is YSYEKL. Trimming at V came to 6 bases and at J to 7 bases, leaving 10 bases not matched to a gene. CDR3 region: CASSRTGIGGEKLFF. The CDR3 nucleotides read TGCGCCAGCAGTCGGACAGGGATCGGAGGTGAAAAACTGTTTTTT.

This clone has just a few counts. The genes are TRBV19 and TRBJ2-3, with 8 bases fitting TRBD2. V gave up 6 bases and J gave up 3 bases; unmatched junction bases: 23. Per germline, CDR1 LNHDA and CDR2 SQIVND (reference sequence). The CDR3 sequence is 20 residues long. The DNA for the CDR3 is TGTGCCAGTAGCATTTTCGGGACCCGTACTAGCGGAGGGGAGACAGATACGCAGTATTTT. The encoded protein is CASSIFGTRTSGGETDTQYF.

The rearrangement joins TRBV6-5 to TRBJ1-5; 9 bases match TRBD1. This CDR3 has 14 residues. Losses at the gene ends were 7 bases for V and 6 bases for J; bases not matched to a gene: 7. The germline V gene encodes CDR1 MNHEY and CDR2 SVGAGI. Here the CDR3 DNA reads TGTGCCAGCAACAGGGACAGGGATTCTCAGCCCCAGCATTTT. It codes for CASNRDRDSQPQHF.

The gene calls are TRBV28 and TRBJ1-5, with 8 nucleotides matching TRBD1. This CDR3 has 16 amino acids. V dropped 6 bases and J dropped 3; count of bases not matched to a gene: 10. In germline, CDR1 is MDHEN, CDR2 SYDVKM. For the CDR3, the DNA is TGTGCCAGCAGGCCTACAGGGGGTTGGGACAATCAGCCCCAGCATTTT. This codes for CASRPTGGWDNQPQHF.

This sequence joins TRBV19 and TRBJ2-1; no definite D call. This CDR3 is built from 14 residues. V lost 1 base and J lost 6, with 10 bases in between. Germline V CDR1 and CDR2: LNHDA, SQIVND (reference sequence). DNA for the CDR3: TGTGCCAGTAGTATAGTAAGTAGTCTCAATGAGCAGTTCTTC. Protein: CASSIVSSLNEQFF.

Remarks on this clone: The junction does not match germline at one end; this may be a read error. V and J are TRBV18 and TRBJ1-1; perhaps TRBD1 as D (6 bases). The CDR3 contains 13 residues. Germline CDR1 reads KGHSH; CDR2 reads LQKENI. The CDR3 bases are TGTGCCAGCTCGACTTACCGGGACACAGAAGCTTTCTTT. Translated: CASSTYRDTEAFF.

This chain connects TRBV5-1 to TRBJ2-7; 11 nucleotides match TRBD2. The germline gives CDR1 SGHRS, CDR2 YFSETQ. The CDR3 totals 14 residues. Germline trimming cut 4 bases from V and 4 bases from J; bases unmatched to any gene: 4. The CDR3 loop reads CASSDTSGGYEQYF. CDR3 bases: TGCGCCAGCAGCGATACTAGCGGGGGTTACGAGCAGTACTTC. Based on the CDR3 plus reference TRBV5-1 and TRBJ2-7, the full variable domain is KAGVTQTPRYLIKTRGQQVTLSCSPISGHRSVSWYQQTPGQGLQFLFEYFSETQRNKGNFPGRFSGRQFSNSRSEMNVSTLELGDSALYLCASSDTSGGYEQYFGPGTRLTVT.

This rearrangement joins TRBV7-9 to TRBJ1-1; D remains ambiguous. Germline V CDR1 and CDR2: SEHNR, FQNEAQ (reference sequence). Deletions cut 3 bases from V and 0 bases from J, with 5 bases between. The CDR3 is 13 amino acids. CDR3 coding DNA: TGTGCCAGCAGCTTTAACATGAACACTGAAGCTTTCTTT. Translation gives CASSFNMNTEAFF.